Below, 8 T cell receptor beta chains from the same sample are listed, as sequenced in a study of shared clonotypes between healthy human individuals (dated by TCRdb to the early 2020s). The library was made by the immunoSEQ multiplex PCR assay. As stored in TCRdb, this immuneACCESS dataset retains in-frame rearrangements with V and J assigned. A fraction of the clones does not appear; measured against another copy, unresolved V genes explain less than half of the discrepancy, and the remainder lacks a known reason. The sample has roughly 590,000 clones on record, just under 97% of them singletons. The ten largest clonotypes hold 0.085% to 0.11% of the sample. CD8 naive samples consisted of CD45RO-negative cells that were positively selected for CCR7, yielding a CD45RA+CCR7+ population without TemRA cells. Sequencing was performed on naive CD8+ T cells sorted from blood. Reading the label with the study, this specimen's cell subset or site is: CD45RA+CCR7+. The receptor set was obtained from a woman aged 25 to 39 in good health.

CDR3 region: CATGTHSGNTIYF. CDR3 coding DNA: TGTGCCACCGGGACCCACTCTGGAAACACCATATATTTT. The chain joins TRBV6-1 to TRBJ1-3; D is possibly TRBD1 (5 bases). The V gene lost 10 bases and the J gene lost 0 bases, with 10 bases spanning the gap. The CDR3 is 13 residues long. Looked up from germline, CDR1 is MNHNS and CDR2 is SASEGT.

This sequence joins TRBV13 and TRBJ2-5; D uncertain. This CDR3 is built from 13 residues. V was clipped by 0 bases and J by 2 bases, with 4 bases between them. Germline loops: CDR1 PRHDT, CDR2 FYEKMQ (reference sequence). CDR3 in DNA: TGTGCCAGCAGCTTAGGACAGCAAGAGACCCAGTACTTC. Translating it yields CASSLGQQETQYF.

The V gene is TRBV4-1, the J gene TRBJ2-5; D is perhaps TRBD2 (7 bases). CDR1 and CDR2 (germline): MGHRA, YSYEKL. With 3 bases removed from V and 2 bases from J, the gap between germline ends came to 13 bases. There are 15 residues in the CDR3. The CDR3 DNA reads as TGCGCCAGCAGCCATGGGGGGGCGGTACAAGAGACCCAGTACTTC. Encoded protein: CASSHGGAVQETQYF.

This sequence joins TRBV29-1 and TRBJ1-1, with D tentatively TRBD1 (6 bases). Germline values: CDR1 SQVTM, CDR2 ANQGSEA. The V gene lost 2 bases and the J gene lost 0 bases, with 7 bases spanning the gap. CDR3 length: 13 amino acids. CDR3 nucleotide sequence: TGCAGCGTTGAATCAGGGGTGAACACTGAAGCTTTCTTT. Its translation is CSVESGVNTEAFF.

V is TRBV7-9 and J is TRBJ2-1; possible D gene TRBD2, 6 bases. Germline assignment: CDR1 SEHNR and CDR2 FQNEAQ (reference sequence). This CDR3 spans 16 amino acids. The V and J ends lost 6 bases and 3 bases respectively, with 18 bases between them. CDR3 DNA: TGTGCCAGCAGTTATGATCTAGCGACCATCTACAATGAGCAGTTCTTC. Amino acids: CASSYDLATIYNEQFF.

The sample holds one count of this clone. The chain links TRBV5-1 to TRBJ1-1, with 8 positions matching TRBD1. The CDR3 spans 14 residues. J lost 5 bases, V lost 3 bases, and 6 bases had no gene match. Looked up from germline, CDR1 is SGHRS and CDR2 is YFSETQ. Written as DNA, the CDR3 is TGCGCCAGCAGCTGGGTCACAGGGGGAACTGAAGCTTTCTTT. Its translation is CASSWVTGGTEAFF.

Concerning this clone itself: The sample carries other DNA sequences with the same CDR3. This rearrangement joins TRBV5-6 to TRBJ2-1; D not resolved. This CDR3 is built from 12 residues. The V end was cut by 4 bases, the J end by 7 bases, with 9 bases between. Germline lookup yields CDR1 SGHDT and CDR2 YYEEEE. In DNA, the CDR3 is TGTGCCAGCAGCCCGGGTGGGAATGAGCAGTTCTTC. It is translated as CASSPGGNEQFF.

This chain connects TRBV30 to TRBJ1-5; 10 bases match TRBD1. The CDR3 loop spans 14 amino acids. CDR1 GTSNPN and CDR2 SVGIG come from the germline V gene (reference sequence). The V segment lost 3 bases and the J segment 7 bases; nucleotides outside the gene matches: 6. CDR3 sequence: CAWSWTGGVQPQHF. In DNA form, the CDR3 reads TGTGCCTGGAGCTGGACAGGGGGTGTCCAGCCCCAGCATTTT.